The 8 T cell receptor beta chains below were found in one sample sequenced in a study of patients and donors after allogeneic stem cell transplantation. MiXCR, run by TCRdb on the RT-PCR reads, gives a single entry per CDR3 protein. The table lists about 960,000 distinct CDR3 sequences, around 17% of them singletons. Source material: blood, either unsorted or a sorted T cell fraction (not recorded which). Receptor source: a human donor who was either an allogeneic HSCT recipient or a stem cell or donor lymphocyte infusion donor (not recorded which). It is not recorded whose cells these are; they may come from a transplant donor.

V is TRBV4-2 and J is TRBJ2-7; 11 nucleotides match TRBD2. CDR3 length equals 16 residues. V was pared by 4 bases and J by 5 bases, with 10 bases of the junction left unmatched. Germline assignment: CDR1 LGHNA and CDR2 YNFKEQ. The CDR3 DNA reads as TGTGCCAGCAGCCGAGCGGCTAGCGGGAGGATCCACGAGCAGTACTTC. This gives the protein CASSRAASGRIHEQYF.

This chain connects TRBV12-3 or TRBV12-4 to TRBJ1-2; unclear D gene. The CDR3 loop spans 15 amino acids. V was clipped by 5 bases and J by 2 bases, with 15 bases between them. CDR3 region: CASSPTTLSNYGYTF. The CDR3 DNA reads TGTGCCAGCAGTCCAACGACACTCTCCAACTATGGCTACACCTTC.

As DNA, the CDR3 is TGTGCCAGCAGCCAAGGGGGGGGCTCGCTAAGGTCACCCCTCCACTTT. Protein product: CASSQGGGSLRSPLHF. The rearrangement joins TRBV7-9 to TRBJ1-6; TRBD1 might be the D (6 bases). The ends were cut back, 5 bases at V and 10 bases at J, with 21 bases in the middle. The CDR3 sequence is 16 residues long. Germline V gene sequence: CDR1 SEHNR, CDR2 FQNEAQ (reference sequence).

J is TRBJ2-5 and V is TRBV6-2 or TRBV6-3; D gene ambiguous. Between the trimmed V and J ends, which lost 7 bases and 2 bases, there was a span of 11 bases. Germline CDR1 and CDR2: MNHEY and SVGEGT. This CDR3 comprises 13 residues. CDR3 coding DNA: TGTGCCAGCAATCCGCGAAGTCAAGAGACCCAGTACTTC. The encoded protein is CASNPRSQETQYF.

V is TRBV29-1 and J is TRBJ1-4, with 11 bases that match TRBD1. Per the germline V gene, CDR1 is SQVTM and CDR2 is ANQGSEA. Trimming took 6 bases from V and 10 from J; bases not matched to a gene: 16. This CDR3 contains 16 residues. CDR3 residues: CSVYDDPGTGGRKLFF. The CDR3 DNA is TGCAGCGTCTACGATGACCCCGGGACAGGGGGGAGAAAACTGTTTTTT.

The V and J genes are TRBV11-3 and TRBJ2-5; 10 bases match TRBD1. Germline assignment: CDR1 SGHNT and CDR2 YENEEA. V trimming: 2 bases; J trimming: 4 bases; junction bases outside the gene matches: 4. This CDR3 is 15 amino acids long. The CDR3, as DNA: TGTGCCAGCAGCTTAATGACAGGGGGCCCAGAGACCCAGTACTTC. It translates to CASSLMTGGPETQYF.

This clonotype was recorded at least ten times. The genes are TRBV18 and TRBJ2-5, with D unclear. Between the trimmed V and J ends, which lost 2 bases and 4 bases, there was a span of 11 bases. The CDR3 consists of 14 residues. Germline-derived CDR1 and CDR2 are KGHSH and LQKENI. The CDR3 spells CASSPETTPETQYF. For the CDR3, the DNA is TGTGCCAGCTCACCAGAGACGACTCCAGAGACCCAGTACTTC.

The chain is built from TRBV29-1 and TRBJ1-1; 7 bases agree with TRBD1. With 4 bases clipped from V and 8 bases from J, the junction kept 13 bases outside the gene matches. The germline gives CDR1 SQVTM, CDR2 ANQGSEA. The CDR3 is 14 amino acids. CDR3 in amino acids: CSVVEDRTPREAFF. In DNA, the CDR3 is TGCAGCGTTGTTGAGGACAGGACCCCCCGGGAAGCTTTCTTT.